Only a few counts were recorded for the clone carrying this TCR beta chain. The sample belongs to a study of CD8 T cells in ankylosing spondylitis. Looked up from germline, CDR1 is SGHVS and CDR2 is FNYEAQ. V lost 7 bases and J 3 bases, leaving 12 bases between the germline ends. The length of the CDR3 is 14 residues. Construction of TCR beta libraries was performed using quantitative 5'-RACE with molecular barcodes. TCRdb reanalysed the 5' RACE reads using MiXCR and keeps one entry per CDR3 protein. The sample carries about 400,000 distinct CDR3 sequences, roughly 20% recorded once. The sample consisted of blood, either unsorted or a sorted T cell fraction (not recorded which). The V gene is TRBV7-6, the J gene TRBJ2-2, with D maybe TRBD1 (5 bases). This TCR was sampled from a male donor with ankylosing spondylitis or in good health (not recorded which). Written as DNA, the CDR3 is TGTGCCAGCACCGAAGACAGACACACCGGGGAGCTGTTTTTT. Translated, it gives CASTEDRHTGELFF.